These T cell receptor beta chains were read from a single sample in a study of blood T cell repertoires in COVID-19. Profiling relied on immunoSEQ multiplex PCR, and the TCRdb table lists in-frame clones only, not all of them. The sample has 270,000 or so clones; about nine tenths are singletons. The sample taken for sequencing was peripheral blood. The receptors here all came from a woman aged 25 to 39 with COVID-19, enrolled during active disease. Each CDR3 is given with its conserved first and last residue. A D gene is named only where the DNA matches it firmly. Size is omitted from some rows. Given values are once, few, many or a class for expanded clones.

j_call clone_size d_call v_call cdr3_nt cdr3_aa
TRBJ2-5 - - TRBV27 TGTGCCAGCAACCCAAGGGGAGGCGGGGCAGAGACCCAGTACTTC CASNPRGGGAETQYF
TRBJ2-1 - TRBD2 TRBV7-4 TGTGCCAGCAGCCACCTGGGCCCGTCTAGCGGGGGGACCTGTGAGGGTGAGCAGTTCTTC CASSHLGPSSGGTCEGEQFF
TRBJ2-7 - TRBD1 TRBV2 TGTGCCAGCAGCTCCGGGACAGGGAGGTACGAGCAGTACTTC CASSSGTGRYEQYF
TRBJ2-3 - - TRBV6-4 TGTGCCAGCAGTGCTTGGGGGGTGGCGGACACAGATACGCAGTATTTT CASSAWGVADTDTQYF
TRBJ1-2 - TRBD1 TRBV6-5 TGTGCCAGCAGAGAGGACAGGGGCTATGGCTACACCTTC CASREDRGYGYTF
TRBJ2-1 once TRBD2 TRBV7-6 TGTGCCAGCAGCTTAGCCGCGGGGGGGCTTTGGGGAGAGCAGTTCTTC CASSLAAGGLWGEQFF
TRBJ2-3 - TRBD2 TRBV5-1 TGCGCCAGCAGAACGCGGACTAGCGGGGGTATGGATACGCAGTATTTT CASRTRTSGGMDTQYF
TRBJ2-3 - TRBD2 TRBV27 TGTGCCAGCAGTTCCCCGGGACTAGCGGGTATAGACGATACGCAGTATTTT CASSSPGLAGIDDTQYF
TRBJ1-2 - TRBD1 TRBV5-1 TGCGCCAGCAGCTTGAAACAGGGGGCGAATGGCTACACCTTC CASSLKQGANGYTF
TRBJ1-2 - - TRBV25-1 TGTGCCAGCAGTGAATTCGAGGCGCCGAAGAAAAACTATGGCTACACCTTC CASSEFEAPKKNYGYTF
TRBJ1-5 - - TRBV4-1 TGCGCCAGCAGCCAAGTTGCGGGGATGGGCAATCAGCCCCAGCATTTT CASSQVAGMGNQPQHF
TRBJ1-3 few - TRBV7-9 TGTGCCAGCAGCTTAAGAGAGTCAGGGCGCGGAAACACCATATATTTT CASSLRESGRGNTIYF
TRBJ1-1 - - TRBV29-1 TGCAGCGTTCGTACCTACGGGGCAGGGGCGAGGGCTTTCTTT CSVRTYGAGARAFF
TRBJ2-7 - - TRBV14 TGTGCCAGCAGCCAATTAACCGGATCGGGATACGGGGTCTTC CASSQLTGSGYGVF
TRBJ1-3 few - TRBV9 TGTGCCAGTTCACAAACTGGAAACACCATATATTTT CASSQTGNTIYF
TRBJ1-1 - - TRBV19 TGTGCCAACCCACCGGGGGGGGCCATGAACACTGAAGCTTTCTTT CANPPGGAMNTEAFF
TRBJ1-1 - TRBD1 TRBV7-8 TGTGCCAGCAGCTCAAAGGGACAGGACATGAACACTGAAGCTTTCTTT CASSSKGQDMNTEAFF
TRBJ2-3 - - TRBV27 TGTGCCAGCAGGACTAGCACAGATACGCAGTATTTT CASRTSTDTQYF
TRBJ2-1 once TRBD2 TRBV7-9 TGTGCCAGCAGCCTTACGACTAGCGGGTTCAATGAGCAGTTCTTC CASSLTTSGFNEQFF
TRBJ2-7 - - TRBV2 TGTGCCAGCACTTTGGATGTCGGGGGAAGCTACGAGCAGTACTTC CASTLDVGGSYEQYF
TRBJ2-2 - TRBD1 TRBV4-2 TGTGCCAGCAGCCTATTCCCGGGACAGGGGGGCACCGGGGAGCTGTTTTTT CASSLFPGQGGTGELFF
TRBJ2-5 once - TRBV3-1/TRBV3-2 TGTGCCAGCAGCCAAGGTTATGAGACCCAGTACTTC CASSQGYETQYF
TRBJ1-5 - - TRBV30 TGTGCCTGGAGTGGGGGGACACTCATGGGGCAGCCCCAGCATTTT CAWSGGTLMGQPQHF
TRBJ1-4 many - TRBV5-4 TGTGCCAGCAGCTTAGGCGGCGGTAATGAAAAACTGTTTTTT CASSLGGGNEKLFF
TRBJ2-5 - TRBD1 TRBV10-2 TGCGCCAGCAGTGACAGGGGGCCAGGGGAGACCCAGTACTTC CASSDRGPGETQYF
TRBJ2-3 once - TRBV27 TGTGCGCTTATTAGGGTCTCGACAAAGCGGAAGGGTACGCAGTATTTT CALIRVSTKRKGTQYF
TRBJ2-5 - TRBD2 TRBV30 TGTGCCTGGTCCCTCGGGGGGACGGAGACCCAGTACTTC CAWSLGGTETQYF